This T cell receptor beta chain was sequenced in a study of blood T cell repertoires in COVID-19. Study as a whole: Spain, Italy and the United States supplied samples that represented acute and convalescent COVID-19.

Authors' data handling: Nucleated cell number was recorded as an estimate derived from reference gene primer amplification. TCRdb's copy holds only in-frame clones and misses some; the assay was immunoSEQ multiplex PCR. That table is the source of V, J and clone size, and D and trimming were worked out from the DNA. The sample holds approximately 99,000 clones, 70% to 90% seen once. The sequencing input was peripheral blood. The clonotype originates from an older woman in a cohort sampled during active or convalescent COVID-19.

CDR3 sequence: CANQGRQGSPLHF. The CDR3 region has the DNA TGTGCCAATCAGGGTAGACAGGGTTCACCCCTCCACTTT. The J gene is TRBJ1-6, the V gene TRBV6-5; 7 positions match TRBD1. After removal of 10 bases from V and 9 bases from J, the junction contained 9 bases not matched to a gene. Germline V lookup: CDR1 MNHEY, CDR2 SVGAGI. The CDR3 loop spans 13 amino acids.